This TCR beta chain was sequenced during a study of Ad26.COV2.S vaccination and SARS-CoV-2 variants. Study context: Intramuscularly, Ad26.COV2.S was given either once or twice, 56 days apart.

Comments on this clone: Its antigen is still unknown.

General study points: Non-spike TCR breadth did not differ much between vaccine and placebo recipients. Compared with placebo recipients, vaccine recipients had higher spike-specific TCR breadth. The TCR-based breadth and depth measures might underestimate overall T cell responses.

Assay used: immunoSEQ multiplex PCR; TCRdb lists only in-frame clones, some missing. The table records approximately 420,000 clones, around nine tenths of them present only once. Specified treatment: roughly 19 received Ad26.COV2.S at low or high dose, single or two shots; roughly 5 received placebo; per-sample allocation not given. Sampling was done on day 63 after the first vaccine or placebo injection. This specimen was peripheral blood, taken in a trial of Ad26.COV2.S vaccine versus placebo. The TCR originated in a person aged 18-65 years who received the Ad26.COV2.S COVID-19 vaccine or a placebo.

As DNA, the CDR3 is TGCGCCAGCAGCCAAGGTCTGGCTCGCTCCCAGGGTCGAAGCACTGAAGCTTTCTTT. It translates to CASSQGLARSQGRSTEAFF. The chain links TRBV4-1 to TRBJ1-1; D is possibly TRBD1 (5 bases). Germline CDR1 MGHRA, CDR2 YSYEKL. Trimming stripped 1 base from V and 4 bases from J, with 25 bases between. This CDR3 has 19 residues.